The 7 T cell receptor beta chains below were found in one sample sequenced in a study. TCRdb re-analysed the 5' RACE reads in MiXCR, keeping a single row per CDR3 protein. The sample lists fewer than 60,000 distinct CDR3 sequences, 28% occurring once. Sequenced input: naive CD4+ T cells sorted from blood. Sample subset: naive CD4+ T cells, CD4+CD45RA+CD25-. The receptor set was obtained from a female donor with breast cancer.

The V gene is TRBV5-1, the J gene TRBJ1-4, with D possibly matching TRBD1 (5 bases). The CDR3 spans 15 residues. V was cut by 1 base and J by 7 bases, with 14 bases left in between. Germline CDR1 SGHRS, CDR2 YFSETQ. CDR3 nucleotide sequence: TGCGCCAGCAGCTTGTCGTCTCGGGGACGTGAAAAACTGTTTTTT. This sequence encodes CASSLSSRGREKLFF.

The V and J genes are TRBV25-1 and TRBJ2-5; TRBD2 agrees at 9 bases. Germline V gene data show CDR1 as MGHDK and CDR2 as SYGVNS. CDR3 length: 15 residues. V lost 4 bases and J lost 0; bases outside the gene matches: 3. CDR3 sequence (DNA): TGTGCCAGCAGTGTTGCGGGAGGGAACCAAGAGACCCAGTACTTC. Residues: CASSVAGGNQETQYF. The variable domain in full, completed from reference TRBV25-1 and TRBJ2-5, reads EADIYQTPRYLVIGTGKKITLECSQTMGHDKMYWYQQDPGMELHLIHYSYGVNSTEKGDLSSESTVSRIRTEHFPLTLESARPSHTSQYLCASSVAGGNQETQYFGPGTRLLVL.

The chain links TRBV9 to TRBJ1-5; no definite D call. The CDR3 extends over 13 amino acids. V was cut by 0 bases and J by 5 bases, with 6 bases left in between. Per germline, CDR1 SGDLS and CDR2 YYNGEE. CDR3 sequence: CASSVEGYQPQHF. The DNA of the CDR3 is TGTGCCAGCAGCGTAGAGGGTTATCAGCCCCAGCATTTT.

Concerning this clonotype itself: A much larger clone lies one base from this, so it may be a read error. The rearrangement links TRBV12-3 or TRBV12-4 to TRBJ2-2; possibly TRBD2 for D (6 bases). V was trimmed by 8 bases and J by 1 base, leaving 17 bases between them. The CDR3 is 16 residues long. CDR3 sequence reads: CASAPRRGWNTGELFF. The CDR3 region has the DNA TGTGCCAGCGCTCCGAGGAGGGGCTGGAACACCGGGGAGCTGTTTTTT.

The chain joins TRBV7-3 to TRBJ2-7, with 7 bases fitting TRBD1. Trimming took 5 bases from V and 0 from J; bases not matched to a gene: 4. Germline CDR1 reads SGHTA; CDR2 reads FQGTGA. The CDR3 is 14 residues long. The CDR3 DNA is TGTGCCAGCAGCGCGACAGGGAGCTCCTACGAGCAGTACTTC. Protein product: CASSATGSSYEQYF.

This clonotype was counted between two and nine times. The V gene is TRBV29-1, the J gene TRBJ1-1; D unclear. The CDR3 runs 14 residues. Looked up from germline, CDR1 is SQVTM and CDR2 is ANQGSEA. Trimming cost V 7 bases and J 0 bases, with 15 bases left between them. DNA for the CDR3: TGCAGCGATTCAGGTGGGCAGCTGAACACTGAAGCTTTCTTT. Encoded protein: CSDSGGQLNTEAFF.

The chain uses TRBV7-2 and TRBJ2-1; D possibly uses TRBD1 or TRBD2 (5 bases each). The CDR3 runs 15 residues. The germline V gene encodes CDR1 SGHTA and CDR2 FQGNSA. V was trimmed by 5 bases and J by 10 bases, leaving 21 bases between them. For the CDR3, the DNA is TGTGCCAGCAGCAGCTTACCCGGGACCGGCGGAGAGCAGTTCTTC. This translates into CASSSLPGTGGEQFF.